This T cell receptor beta chain was sequenced for a study of cytomegalovirus exposure and HLA in healthy donors. The PCR was carried out with 60 Vbeta primers and 13 Jbeta primers. TCRdb's table, derived via immunoSEQ multiplex PCR, lists solely in-frame clones and lacks some. The sample includes about 110,000 clones, around 86% of them seen just once. This CDR3 is built from 18 residues. Deletions cut 0 bases from V and 0 bases from J, with 14 bases between. CDR1 MNHEY and CDR2 SMNVEV come from the germline V gene (reference sequence). This receptor was taken from a man between 35 and 55 years old in good health and CMV-seronegative. Source material: PBMCs. J is TRBJ2-2 and V is TRBV27, with D possibly TRBD1 on 5 matching bases. The CDR3 region has the DNA TGTGCCAGCAGTTTATCCATGCCAGGGTGGGCGAACACCGGGGAGCTGTTTTTT. Residues: CASSLSMPGWANTGELFF.